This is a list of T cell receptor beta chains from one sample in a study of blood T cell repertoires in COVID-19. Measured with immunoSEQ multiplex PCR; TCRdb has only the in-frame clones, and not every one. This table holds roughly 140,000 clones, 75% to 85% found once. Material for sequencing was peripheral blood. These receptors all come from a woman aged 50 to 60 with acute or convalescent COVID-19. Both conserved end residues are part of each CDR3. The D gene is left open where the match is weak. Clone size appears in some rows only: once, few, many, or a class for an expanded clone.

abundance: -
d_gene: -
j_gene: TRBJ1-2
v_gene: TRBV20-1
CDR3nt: TGCAGTGCTGAGGAGGAGGATGGCTACACCTTC
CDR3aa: CSAEEEDGYTF

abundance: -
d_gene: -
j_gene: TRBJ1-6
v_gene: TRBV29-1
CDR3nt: TGCAGCGTTGGGACGGGGACTCATTCACCCCTCCACTTT
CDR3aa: CSVGTGTHSPLHF

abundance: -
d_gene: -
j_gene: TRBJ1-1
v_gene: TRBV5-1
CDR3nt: TGCGCCAGCAGGTTTTCGGAGGGATTAGAAACTGAAGCTTTCTTT
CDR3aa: CASRFSEGLETEAFF

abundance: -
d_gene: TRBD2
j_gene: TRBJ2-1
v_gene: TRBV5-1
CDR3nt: TGCGCCAGCAGCTGGCGGGGGGGCGACAATGAGCAGTTCTTC
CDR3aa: CASSWRGGDNEQFF

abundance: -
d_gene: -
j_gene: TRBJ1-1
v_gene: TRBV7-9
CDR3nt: TGTGCCAGCAGCTTTATGGAGGAAGCTTTCTTT
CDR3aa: CASSFMEEAFF

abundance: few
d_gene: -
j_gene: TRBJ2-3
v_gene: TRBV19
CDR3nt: TGTGCCAGTAGTCCCCGATCTGGGGGCGCAGATACGCAGTATTTT
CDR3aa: CASSPRSGGADTQYF

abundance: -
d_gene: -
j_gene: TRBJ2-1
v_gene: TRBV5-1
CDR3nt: TGCGCCAGCAGCTTGGTTCCAAACGGCAATGAGCAGTTCTTC
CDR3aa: CASSLVPNGNEQFF

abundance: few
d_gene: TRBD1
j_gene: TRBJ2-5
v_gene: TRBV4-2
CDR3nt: TGTGCCAGCAGCCAAGAGTGGACAGGGACAGGAGAGACCCAGTACTTC
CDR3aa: CASSQEWTGTGETQYF

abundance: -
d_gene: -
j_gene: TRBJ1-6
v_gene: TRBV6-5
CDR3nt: TGTGCCAGTGAGAACAGGGATTCACCCCTCCACTTT
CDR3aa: CASENRDSPLHF

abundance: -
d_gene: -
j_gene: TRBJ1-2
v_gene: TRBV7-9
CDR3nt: TGTGCCAGCAGCAAGGGAGGTGAAGCTAACTATGGCTACACCTTC
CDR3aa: CASSKGGEANYGYTF

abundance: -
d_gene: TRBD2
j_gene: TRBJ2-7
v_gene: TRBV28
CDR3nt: TGTGCCAGCAGTCACCGAGCGGGGGGAGTCTACGAGCAGTACTTC
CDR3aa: CASSHRAGGVYEQYF

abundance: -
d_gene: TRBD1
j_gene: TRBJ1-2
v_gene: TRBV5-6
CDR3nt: TGTGCCAGCAGCCCGGGACAGAGAGCTAACTATGGCTACACCTTC
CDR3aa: CASSPGQRANYGYTF

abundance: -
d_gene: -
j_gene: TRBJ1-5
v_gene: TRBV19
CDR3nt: TGTGCCAGTAGTAAAATTTCTGCGGATAATCAGCCCCAGCATTTT
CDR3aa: CASSKISADNQPQHF

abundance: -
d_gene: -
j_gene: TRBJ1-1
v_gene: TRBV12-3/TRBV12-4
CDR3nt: TGTGCCAGCAAAGATTTTGCAGGCACTGAAGCTTTCTTT
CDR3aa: CASKDFAGTEAFF

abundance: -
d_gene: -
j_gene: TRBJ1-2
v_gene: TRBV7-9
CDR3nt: TGTGCCAGCCATGGGGGTCTCGGGGACACAAACTATGGCTACACCTTC
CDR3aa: CASHGGLGDTNYGYTF

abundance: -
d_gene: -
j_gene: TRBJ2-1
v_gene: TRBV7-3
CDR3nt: TGTGCCAGCAGCCCCCACCTTAGCTCCTACAATGAGCAGTTCTTC
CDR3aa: CASSPHLSSYNEQFF

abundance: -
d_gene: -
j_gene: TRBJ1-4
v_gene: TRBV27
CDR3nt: TGTGCCAGCAGGGGCCACTCCAATGAAAAACTGTTTTTT
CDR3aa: CASRGHSNEKLFF

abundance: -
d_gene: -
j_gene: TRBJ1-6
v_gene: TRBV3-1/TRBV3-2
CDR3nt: TGTGCCAGCAGCCCCTACAGGGTCGGCTCACCCCTCCACTTT
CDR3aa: CASSPYRVGSPLHF

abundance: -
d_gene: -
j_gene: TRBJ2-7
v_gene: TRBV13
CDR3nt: TGTGCCAGCAGCCCTCGTAGGGGGGGTAGCTCCTACGAGCAGTACTTC
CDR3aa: CASSPRRGGSSYEQYF

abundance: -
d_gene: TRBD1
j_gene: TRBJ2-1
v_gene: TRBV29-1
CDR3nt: TGCAGCGTAACCGGGACAGCCTACAATGAGCAGTTCTTC
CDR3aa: CSVTGTAYNEQFF

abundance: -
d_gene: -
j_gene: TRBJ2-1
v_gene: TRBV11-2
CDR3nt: TGTGCCAGCACCTCGGGGGAGCCACCACAGTTCTTC
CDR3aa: CASTSGEPPQFF

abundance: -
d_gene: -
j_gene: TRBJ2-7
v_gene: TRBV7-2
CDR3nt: TGTGCCAGCAGCTTAGCGGAGTTAAGTATCGAGCAGTACTTC
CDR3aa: CASSLAELSIEQYF

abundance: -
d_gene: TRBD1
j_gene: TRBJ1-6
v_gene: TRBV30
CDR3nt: TGTGCCTGGAGAGGGGACAGTCCTAATTCACCCCTCCACTTT
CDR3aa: CAWRGDSPNSPLHF

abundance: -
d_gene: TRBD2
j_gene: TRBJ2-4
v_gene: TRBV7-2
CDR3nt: TGTGCCAGCAGCCCCGGGACTAGCGGGGGGGCAGCCATTCAGTACTTC
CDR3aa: CASSPGTSGGAAIQYF

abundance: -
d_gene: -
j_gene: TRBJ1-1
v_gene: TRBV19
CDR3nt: TGTGCCAGTTCCGACAGCCACATGAACACTGAAGCTTTCTTT
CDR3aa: CASSDSHMNTEAFF

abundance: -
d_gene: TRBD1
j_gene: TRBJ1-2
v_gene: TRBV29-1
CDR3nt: TGCAGCTTTCAGGGGGTCGGGAGCTATGGCTACACCTTC
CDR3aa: CSFQGVGSYGYTF

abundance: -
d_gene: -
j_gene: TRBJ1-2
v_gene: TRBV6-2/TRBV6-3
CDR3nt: TGTGCCAGCAGTTCAAAAGGGGGTTTACCGTATGGCTACACCTTC
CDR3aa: CASSSKGGLPYGYTF

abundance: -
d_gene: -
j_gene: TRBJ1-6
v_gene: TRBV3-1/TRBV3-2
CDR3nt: TGTGCCAGCAGCTTCAGTTTCCATAATTCACCCCTCCACTTT
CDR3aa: CASSFSFHNSPLHF

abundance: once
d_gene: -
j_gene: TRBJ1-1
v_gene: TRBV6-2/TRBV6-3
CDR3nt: TGTGCCAGCAGCCATCGTCGAGGGCCGAACACTGAAGCTTTCTTT
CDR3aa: CASSHRRGPNTEAFF

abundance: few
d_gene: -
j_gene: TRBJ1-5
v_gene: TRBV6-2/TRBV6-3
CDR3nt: TGTGCCAGCAGTTCCAGTGATCAGCCCCAGCATTTT
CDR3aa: CASSSSDQPQHF

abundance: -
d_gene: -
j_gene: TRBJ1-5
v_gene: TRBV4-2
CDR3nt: TGTGCCAGCAGCCAGAGACCCGAAGGGAGGCAGCCCCAGCATTTT
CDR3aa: CASSQRPEGRQPQHF

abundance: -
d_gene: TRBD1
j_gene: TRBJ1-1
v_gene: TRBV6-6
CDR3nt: TGTGCCAGCAGTACGGACAGGGACACTGAAGCTTTCTTT
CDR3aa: CASSTDRDTEAFF

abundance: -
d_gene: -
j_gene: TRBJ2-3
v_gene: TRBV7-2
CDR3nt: TGTGCCAGCAGCCTACAGGGAGGGGCCGTAGTGGATACGCAGTATTTT
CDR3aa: CASSLQGGAVVDTQYF

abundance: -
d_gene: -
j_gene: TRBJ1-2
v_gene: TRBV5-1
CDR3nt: TGCGCCAGCAGCCCCGTCCCTACGGATGGCTACACCTTC
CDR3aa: CASSPVPTDGYTF

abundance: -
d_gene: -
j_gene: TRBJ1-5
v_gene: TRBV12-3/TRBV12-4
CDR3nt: TGTGCCAGTAAAGATCGGGTCAAGCAGCCCCAGCATTTT
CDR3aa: CASKDRVKQPQHF

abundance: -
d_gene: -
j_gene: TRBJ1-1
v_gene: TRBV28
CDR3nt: TGTGCCAGCAGTACAAGGGGGGGGTGGGAAACTGAAGCTTTCTTT
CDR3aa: CASSTRGGWETEAFF

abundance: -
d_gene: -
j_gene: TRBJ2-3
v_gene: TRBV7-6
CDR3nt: TGTGCCAGCAGCTCGACGGGATCTACCACAGATACGCAGTATTTT
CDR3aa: CASSSTGSTTDTQYF

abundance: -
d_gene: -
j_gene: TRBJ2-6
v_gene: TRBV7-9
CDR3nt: TGTGCCAGCACCCACAGGGCTGGGGCCAACGTCCTGACTTTC
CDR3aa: CASTHRAGANVLTF

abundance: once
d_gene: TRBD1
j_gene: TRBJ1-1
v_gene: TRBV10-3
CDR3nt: TGTGCCATCAGTGAGTCGAGTGCCTTGAGGGGGCGCCCTGCCACTGAAGCTTTCTTT
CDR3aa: CAISESSALRGRPATEAFF

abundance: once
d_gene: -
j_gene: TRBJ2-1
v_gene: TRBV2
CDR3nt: TGTGCCAGCCTCACGCAGGGAAATGAGCAGTTCTTC
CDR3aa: CASLTQGNEQFF

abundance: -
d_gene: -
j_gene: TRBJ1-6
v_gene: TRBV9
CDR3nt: TGTGCCAGCAGCGTAGCTAGCAGGGGAGTTTCACCCCTCCACTTT
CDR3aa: CASSVASRGVSPLHF

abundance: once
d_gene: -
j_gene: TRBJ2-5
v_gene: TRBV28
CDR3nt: TGTGCCAGCAGTTTCCTTCGGTGGTGGGGGAGGGGGGAGACCCAGTACTTC
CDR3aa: CASSFLRWWGRGETQYF

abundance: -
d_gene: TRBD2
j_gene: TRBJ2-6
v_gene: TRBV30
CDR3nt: TGTGCCTGGAGTGCGGGGGGGGCTGGGGCCAACGTCCTGACTTTC
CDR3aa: CAWSAGGAGANVLTF

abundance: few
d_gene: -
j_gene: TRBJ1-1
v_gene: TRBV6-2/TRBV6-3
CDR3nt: TGTGCCAGCAGCCCGGGACACCCCATGGGAGCTTTCTTT
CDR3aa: CASSPGHPMGAFF

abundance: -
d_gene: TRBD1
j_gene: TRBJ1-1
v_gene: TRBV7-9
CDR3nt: TGTGCCAGCAGACCTCAGGGGGCGGGTGAAGCTTTCTTT
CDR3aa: CASRPQGAGEAFF

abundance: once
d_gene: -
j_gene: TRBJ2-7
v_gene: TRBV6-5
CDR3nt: TGTGCCAGCAGTTACTCGACCGGAGGATCCTACGAGCAGTACTTC
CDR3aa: CASSYSTGGSYEQYF

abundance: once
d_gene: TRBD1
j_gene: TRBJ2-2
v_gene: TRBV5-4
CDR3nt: TGTGCCAGCAGCTTAGACAGGGGTTGGACCGGGGAGCTGTTTTTT
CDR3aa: CASSLDRGWTGELFF

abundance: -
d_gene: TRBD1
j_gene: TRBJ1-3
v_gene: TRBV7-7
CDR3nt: TGTGCCAGCAGCCCCGACAGGGGTGGAAACACCATATATTTT
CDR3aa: CASSPDRGGNTIYF

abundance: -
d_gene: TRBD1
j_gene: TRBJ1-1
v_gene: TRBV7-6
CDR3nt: TGTGCCAGCAGCTTAGTGGACAGGAAGACTGAAGCTTTCTTT
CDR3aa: CASSLVDRKTEAFF

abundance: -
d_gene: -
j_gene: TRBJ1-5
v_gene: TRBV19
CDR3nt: TGTGCCAGTAGCTCTGGGGACTATCAGCCCCAGCATTTT
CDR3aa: CASSSGDYQPQHF

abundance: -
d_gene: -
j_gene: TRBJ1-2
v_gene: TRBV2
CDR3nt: TGTGCCAGCACAGGGGACTATGGCTACACCTTC
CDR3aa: CASTGDYGYTF

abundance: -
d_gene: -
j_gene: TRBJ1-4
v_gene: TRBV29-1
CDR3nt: TGCAGCGTTGGGACAGACCTTAATGAAAAACTGTTTTTT
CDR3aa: CSVGTDLNEKLFF

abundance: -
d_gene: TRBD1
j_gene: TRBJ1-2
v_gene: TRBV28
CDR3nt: TGTGCCAGCAGTCCCCCCGACAGGGTTGACTATGGCTACACCTTC
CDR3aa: CASSPPDRVDYGYTF

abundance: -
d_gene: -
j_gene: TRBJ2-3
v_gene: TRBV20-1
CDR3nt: TGCAGTGCTTACTACAATACGCAGTATTTT
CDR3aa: CSAYYNTQYF

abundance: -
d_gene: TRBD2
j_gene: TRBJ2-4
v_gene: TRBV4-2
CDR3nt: TGTGCCAGCAGCGCGGAGGGCGGGGGAGTAGCCAAAAACATTCAGTACTTC
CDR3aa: CASSAEGGGVAKNIQYF

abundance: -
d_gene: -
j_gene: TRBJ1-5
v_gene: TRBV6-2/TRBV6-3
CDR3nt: TGTGCCAGCAGTTACGCGCTCCATTATAGCAATCAGCCCCAGCATTTT
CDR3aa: CASSYALHYSNQPQHF

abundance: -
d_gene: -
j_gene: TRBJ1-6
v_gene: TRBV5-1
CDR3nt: TGCGCCACCACGCGGGGGAACGATTCACCCCTCCACTTT
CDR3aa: CATTRGNDSPLHF

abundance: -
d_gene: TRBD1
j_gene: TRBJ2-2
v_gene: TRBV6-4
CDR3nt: TGTGCCAGCAGTGAACAGGGACAGGCAAGCGGGGAGCTGTTTTTT
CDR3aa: CASSEQGQASGELFF

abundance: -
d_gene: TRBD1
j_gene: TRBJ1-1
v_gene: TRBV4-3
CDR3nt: TGCGCCAGCAGCCACACAGGGGGAGGGACTGAAGCTTTCTTT
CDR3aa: CASSHTGGGTEAFF